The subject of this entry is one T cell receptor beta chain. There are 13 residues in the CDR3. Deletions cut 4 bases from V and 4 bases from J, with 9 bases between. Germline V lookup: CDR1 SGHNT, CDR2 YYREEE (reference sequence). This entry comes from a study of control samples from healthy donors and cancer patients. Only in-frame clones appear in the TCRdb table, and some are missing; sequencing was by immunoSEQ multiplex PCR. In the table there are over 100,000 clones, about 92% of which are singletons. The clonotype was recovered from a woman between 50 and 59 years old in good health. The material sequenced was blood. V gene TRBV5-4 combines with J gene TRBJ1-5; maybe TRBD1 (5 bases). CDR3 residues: CASSGGSNQPQHF. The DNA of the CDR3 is TGTGCCAGCAGCGGGGGTAGTAATCAGCCCCAGCATTTT.